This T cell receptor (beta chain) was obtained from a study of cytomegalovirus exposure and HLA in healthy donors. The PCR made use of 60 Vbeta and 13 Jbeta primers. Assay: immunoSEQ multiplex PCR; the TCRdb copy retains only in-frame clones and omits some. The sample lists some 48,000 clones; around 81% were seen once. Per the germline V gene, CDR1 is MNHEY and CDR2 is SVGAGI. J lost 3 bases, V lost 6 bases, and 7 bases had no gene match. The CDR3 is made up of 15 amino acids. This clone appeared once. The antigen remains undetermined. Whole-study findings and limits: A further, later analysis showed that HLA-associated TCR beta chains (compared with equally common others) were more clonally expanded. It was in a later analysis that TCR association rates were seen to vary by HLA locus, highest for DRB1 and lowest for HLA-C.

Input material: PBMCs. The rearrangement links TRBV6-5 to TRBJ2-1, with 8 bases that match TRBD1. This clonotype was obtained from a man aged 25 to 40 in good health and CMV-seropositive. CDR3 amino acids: CASRPTGGYYNEQFF. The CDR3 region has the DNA TGTGCCAGCAGGCCCACAGGGGGATACTACAATGAGCAGTTCTTC.